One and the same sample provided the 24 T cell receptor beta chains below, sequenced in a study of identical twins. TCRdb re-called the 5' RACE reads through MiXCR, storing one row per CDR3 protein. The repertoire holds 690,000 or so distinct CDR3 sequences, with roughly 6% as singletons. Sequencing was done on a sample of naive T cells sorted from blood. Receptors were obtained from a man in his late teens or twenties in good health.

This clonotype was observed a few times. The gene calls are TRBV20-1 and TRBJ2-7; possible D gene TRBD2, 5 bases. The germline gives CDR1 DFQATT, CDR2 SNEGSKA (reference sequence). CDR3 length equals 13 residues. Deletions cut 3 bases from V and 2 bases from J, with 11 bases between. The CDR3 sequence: CSARAGSPYEQYF. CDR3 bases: TGCAGTGCTAGGGCTGGGAGTCCCTACGAGCAGTACTTC.

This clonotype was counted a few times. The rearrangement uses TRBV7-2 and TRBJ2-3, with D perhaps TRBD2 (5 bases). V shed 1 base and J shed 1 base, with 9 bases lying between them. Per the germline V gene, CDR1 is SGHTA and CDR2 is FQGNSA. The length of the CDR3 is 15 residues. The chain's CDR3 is CASSLGPAGTDTQYF. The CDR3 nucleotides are TGTGCCAGCAGCTTAGGGCCAGCGGGCACAGATACGCAGTATTTT.

CDR3 sequence (DNA): TGTGCCACCAGCAGAGATCCGACGGCGTCCTACGAGCAGTACTTC. Translating it yields CATSRDPTASYEQYF. The chain carries TRBV15 and TRBJ2-7; D is uncertain. Trimming took off 0 bases at V and 1 base at J, with 10 bases between the two ends. CDR1 is LNHNV, CDR2 YYDKDF, per germline (reference sequence). The CDR3 extends over 15 amino acids.

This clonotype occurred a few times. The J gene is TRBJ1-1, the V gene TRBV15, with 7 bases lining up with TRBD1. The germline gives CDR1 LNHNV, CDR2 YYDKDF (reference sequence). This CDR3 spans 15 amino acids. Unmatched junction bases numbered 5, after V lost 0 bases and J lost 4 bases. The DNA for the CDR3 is TGTGCCACCAGCAGAGACAGGGGGGGTAGCACTGAAGCTTTCTTT. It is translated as CATSRDRGGSTEAFF.

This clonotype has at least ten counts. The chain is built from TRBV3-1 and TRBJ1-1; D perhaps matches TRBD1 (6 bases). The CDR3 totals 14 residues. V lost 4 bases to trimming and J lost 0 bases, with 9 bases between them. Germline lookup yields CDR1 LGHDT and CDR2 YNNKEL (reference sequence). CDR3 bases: TGTGCCAGCAGCCCGGGGGCCATGAACACTGAAGCTTTCTTT. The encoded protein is CASSPGAMNTEAFF.

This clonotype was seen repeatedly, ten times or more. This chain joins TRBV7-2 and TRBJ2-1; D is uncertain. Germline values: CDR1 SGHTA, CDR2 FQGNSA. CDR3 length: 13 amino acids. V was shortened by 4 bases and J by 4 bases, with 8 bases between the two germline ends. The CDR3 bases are TGTGCCAGCAGCTGGCCCAGGTACAATGAGCAGTTCTTC. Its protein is CASSWPRYNEQFF.

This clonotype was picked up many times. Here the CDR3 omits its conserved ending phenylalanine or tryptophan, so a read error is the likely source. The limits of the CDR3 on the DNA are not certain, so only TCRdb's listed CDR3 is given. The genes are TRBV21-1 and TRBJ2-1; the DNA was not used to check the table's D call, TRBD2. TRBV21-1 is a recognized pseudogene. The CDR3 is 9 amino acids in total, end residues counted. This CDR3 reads CASSKGLVL.

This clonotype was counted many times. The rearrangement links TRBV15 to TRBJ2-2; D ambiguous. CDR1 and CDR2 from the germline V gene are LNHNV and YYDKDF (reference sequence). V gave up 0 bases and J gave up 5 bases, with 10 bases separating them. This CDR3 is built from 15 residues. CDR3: CATSRDGRRTGELFF. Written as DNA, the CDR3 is TGTGCCACCAGCAGAGATGGCCGACGTACCGGGGAGCTGTTTTTT.

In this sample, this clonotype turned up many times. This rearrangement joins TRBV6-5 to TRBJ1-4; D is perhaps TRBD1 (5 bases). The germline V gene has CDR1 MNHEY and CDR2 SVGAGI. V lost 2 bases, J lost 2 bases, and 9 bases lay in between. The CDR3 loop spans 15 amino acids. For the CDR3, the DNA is TGTGCCAGCAGTTACGAGGCAGGGACTAATGAAAAACTGTTTTTT. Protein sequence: CASSYEAGTNEKLFF.

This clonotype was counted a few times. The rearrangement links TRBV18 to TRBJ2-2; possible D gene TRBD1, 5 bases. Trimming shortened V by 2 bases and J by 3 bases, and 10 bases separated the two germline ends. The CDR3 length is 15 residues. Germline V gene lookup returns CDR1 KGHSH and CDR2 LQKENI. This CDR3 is CASSPTGLDTGELFF. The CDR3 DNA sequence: TGTGCCAGCTCACCAACAGGCCTTGACACCGGGGAGCTGTTTTTT.

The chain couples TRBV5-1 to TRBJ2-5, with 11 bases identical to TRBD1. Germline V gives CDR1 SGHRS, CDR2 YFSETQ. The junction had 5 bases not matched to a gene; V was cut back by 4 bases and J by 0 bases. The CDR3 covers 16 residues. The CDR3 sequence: CASSPGQGGYQETQYF. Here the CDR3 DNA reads TGCGCCAGCAGCCCGGGACAGGGGGGTTACCAAGAGACCCAGTACTTC.

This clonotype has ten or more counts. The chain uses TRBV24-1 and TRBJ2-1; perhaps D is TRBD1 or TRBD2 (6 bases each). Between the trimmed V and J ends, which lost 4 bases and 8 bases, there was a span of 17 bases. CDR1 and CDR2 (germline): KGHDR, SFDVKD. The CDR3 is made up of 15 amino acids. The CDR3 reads CATSDVKGGGDEQFF. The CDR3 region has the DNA TGTGCCACCAGTGACGTAAAGGGGGGTGGTGATGAGCAGTTCTTC.

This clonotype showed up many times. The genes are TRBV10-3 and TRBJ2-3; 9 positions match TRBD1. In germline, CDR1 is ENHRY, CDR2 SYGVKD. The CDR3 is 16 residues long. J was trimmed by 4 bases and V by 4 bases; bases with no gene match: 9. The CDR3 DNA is TGTGCCATCAGTGGCTGGACAGGGGATTCCCCAGATACGCAGTATTTT. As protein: CAISGWTGDSPDTQYF.

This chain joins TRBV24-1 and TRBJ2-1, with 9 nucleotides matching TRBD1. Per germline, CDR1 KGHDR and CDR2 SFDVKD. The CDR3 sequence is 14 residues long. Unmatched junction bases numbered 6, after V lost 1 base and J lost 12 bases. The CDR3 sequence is CATSDLTGGEGQFF. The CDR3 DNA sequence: TGTGCCACCAGTGATTTAACAGGGGGCGAAGGGCAGTTCTTC.

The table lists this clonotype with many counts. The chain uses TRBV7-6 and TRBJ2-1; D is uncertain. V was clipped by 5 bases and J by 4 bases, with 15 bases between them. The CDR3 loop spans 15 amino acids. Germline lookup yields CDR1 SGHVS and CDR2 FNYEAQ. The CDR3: CASSTAGTAYNEQFF. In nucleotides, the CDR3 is TGTGCCAGCAGCACGGCCGGAACAGCGTACAATGAGCAGTTCTTC.

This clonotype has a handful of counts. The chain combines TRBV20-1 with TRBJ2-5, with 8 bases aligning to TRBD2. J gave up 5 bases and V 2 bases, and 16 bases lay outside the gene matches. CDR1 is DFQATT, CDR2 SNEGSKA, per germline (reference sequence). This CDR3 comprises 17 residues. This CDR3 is CSARPGSGRGGRETQYF. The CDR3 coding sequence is TGCAGTGCTAGACCTGGGAGCGGGAGAGGAGGGCGTGAGACCCAGTACTTC.

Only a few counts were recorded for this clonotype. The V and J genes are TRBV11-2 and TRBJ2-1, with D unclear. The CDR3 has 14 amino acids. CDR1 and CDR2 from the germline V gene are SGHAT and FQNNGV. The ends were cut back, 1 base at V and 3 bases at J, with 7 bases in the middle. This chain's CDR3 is CASSLGYHYNEQFF. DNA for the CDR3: TGTGCCAGCAGCTTAGGCTACCACTACAATGAGCAGTTCTTC.

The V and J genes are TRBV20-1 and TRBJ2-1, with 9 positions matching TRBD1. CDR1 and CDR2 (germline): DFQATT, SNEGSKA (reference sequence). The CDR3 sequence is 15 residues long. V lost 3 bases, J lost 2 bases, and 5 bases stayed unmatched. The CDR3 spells CSASPRTGAYNEQFF. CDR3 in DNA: TGCAGTGCTAGCCCCCGGACAGGGGCCTACAATGAGCAGTTCTTC.

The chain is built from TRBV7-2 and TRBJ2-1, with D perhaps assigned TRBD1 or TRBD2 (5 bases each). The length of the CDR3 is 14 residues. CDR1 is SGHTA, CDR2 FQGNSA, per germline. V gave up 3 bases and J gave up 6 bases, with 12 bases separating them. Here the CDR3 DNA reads TGTGCCAGCAGCTTCGGGGCCTTGATCAATGAGCAGTTCTTC. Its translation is CASSFGALINEQFF.

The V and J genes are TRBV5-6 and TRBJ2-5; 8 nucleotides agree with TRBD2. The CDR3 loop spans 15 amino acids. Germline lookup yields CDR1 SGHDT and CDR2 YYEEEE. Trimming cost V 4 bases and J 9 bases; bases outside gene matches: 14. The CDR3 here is CASSPGGSPSRAQYF. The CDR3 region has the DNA TGTGCCAGCAGCCCGGGGGGGAGCCCCTCTCGGGCCCAGTACTTC.

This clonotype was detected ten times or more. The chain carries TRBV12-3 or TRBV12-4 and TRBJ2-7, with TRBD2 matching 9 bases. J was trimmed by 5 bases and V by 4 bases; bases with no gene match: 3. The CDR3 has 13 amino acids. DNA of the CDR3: TGTGCCAGCAGTTCTAGCGGGATTGACGAGCAGTACTTC. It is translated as CASSSSGIDEQYF.

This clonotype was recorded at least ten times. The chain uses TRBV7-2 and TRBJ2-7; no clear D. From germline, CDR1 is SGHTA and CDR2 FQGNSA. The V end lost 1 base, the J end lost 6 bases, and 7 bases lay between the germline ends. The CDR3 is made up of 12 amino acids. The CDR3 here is CASSLGVPEQYF. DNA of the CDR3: TGTGCCAGCAGCTTAGGGGTCCCCGAGCAGTACTTC.

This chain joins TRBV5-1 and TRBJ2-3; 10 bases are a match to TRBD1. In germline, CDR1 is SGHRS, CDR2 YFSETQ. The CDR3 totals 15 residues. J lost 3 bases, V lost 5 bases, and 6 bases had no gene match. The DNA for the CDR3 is TGCGCCAGCAGTTCCGGGACAGGGGAGACAGATACGCAGTATTTT. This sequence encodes CASSSGTGETDTQYF. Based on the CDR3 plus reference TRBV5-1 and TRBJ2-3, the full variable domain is KAGVTQTPRYLIKTRGQQVTLSCSPISGHRSVSWYQQTPGQGLQFLFEYFSETQRNKGNFPGRFSGRQFSNSRSEMNVSTLELGDSALYLCASSSGTGETDTQYFGPGTRLTVL.

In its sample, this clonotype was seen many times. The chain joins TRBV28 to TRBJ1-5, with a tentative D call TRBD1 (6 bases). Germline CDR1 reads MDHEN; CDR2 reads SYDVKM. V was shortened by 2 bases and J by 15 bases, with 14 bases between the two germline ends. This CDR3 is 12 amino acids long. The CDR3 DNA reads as TGTGCCAGCAGTTTAAGGCCAGGGGTTGGGCATTTT. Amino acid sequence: CASSLRPGVGHF.